Below, one T cell receptor (beta chain) is given with its context. What it binds is unknown. The source of the sample is a study of T-cell memory formation after mild COVID-19. Study overall: Most TCR clusters belonged to a single donor. Study-wide results and limits: A second wave expanding day 15 to 37 was CD4+-biased; contracting clones were balanced.

Employing constant-segment primers, 5'RACE generated TCR alpha and TCR beta cDNA libraries bearing sample barcodes and UMIs. TCRdb called the 5' RACE reads again in MiXCR, with one record for every CDR3 protein. The sample contains 300,000 to 400,000 distinct CDR3 sequences, roughly 20% of which appear only once. V gave up 1 base and J gave up 3 bases, with 6 bases separating them. The CDR3 is made up of 14 amino acids. The sequenced material came from PBMCs or a T cell subset sorted from them (not recorded which). This receptor was taken from an adult woman who had mild COVID-19 (a few samples of this study predate the infection). Cell type and time point are not known. V gene TRBV12-3 or TRBV12-4 combines with J gene TRBJ2-2; the D is unclear. The CDR3 DNA is TGTGCCAGCAGTTTAGATACCTACACCGGGGAGCTGTTTTTT. The encoded protein is CASSLDTYTGELFF.